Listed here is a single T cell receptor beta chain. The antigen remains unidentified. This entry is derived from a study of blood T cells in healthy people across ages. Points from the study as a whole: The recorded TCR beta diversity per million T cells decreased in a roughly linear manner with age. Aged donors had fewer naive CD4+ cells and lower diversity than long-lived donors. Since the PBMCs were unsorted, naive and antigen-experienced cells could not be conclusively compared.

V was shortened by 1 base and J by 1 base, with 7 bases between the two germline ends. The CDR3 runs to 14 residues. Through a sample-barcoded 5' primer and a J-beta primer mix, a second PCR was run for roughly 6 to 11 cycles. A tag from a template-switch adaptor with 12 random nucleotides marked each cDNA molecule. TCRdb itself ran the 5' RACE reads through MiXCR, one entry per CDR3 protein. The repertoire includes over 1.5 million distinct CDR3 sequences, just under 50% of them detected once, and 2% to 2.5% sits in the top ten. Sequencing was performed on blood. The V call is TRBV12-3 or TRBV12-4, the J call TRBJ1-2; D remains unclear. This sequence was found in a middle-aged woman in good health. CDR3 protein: CASSLVSDNYGYTF. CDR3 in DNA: TGTGCCAGCAGTTTAGTCTCAGATAACTATGGCTACACCTTC.